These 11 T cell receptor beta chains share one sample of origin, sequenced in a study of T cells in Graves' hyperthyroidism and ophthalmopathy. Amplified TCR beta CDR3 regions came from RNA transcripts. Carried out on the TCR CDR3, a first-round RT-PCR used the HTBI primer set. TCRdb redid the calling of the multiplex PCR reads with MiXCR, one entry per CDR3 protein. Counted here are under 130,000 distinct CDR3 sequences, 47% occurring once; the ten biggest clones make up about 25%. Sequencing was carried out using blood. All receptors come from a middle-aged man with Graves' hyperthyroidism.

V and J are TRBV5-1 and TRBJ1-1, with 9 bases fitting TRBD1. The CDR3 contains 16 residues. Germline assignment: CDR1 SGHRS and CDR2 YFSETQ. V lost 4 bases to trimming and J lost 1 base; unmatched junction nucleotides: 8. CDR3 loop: CASSQTGGAGNTEAFF. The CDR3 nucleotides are TGCGCCAGCAGCCAAACAGGGGGCGCGGGGAACACTGAAGCTTTCTTT.

CDR3 region: CSARGTGGGSEQFF. The DNA of the CDR3 is TGCAGTGCTAGGGGGACAGGGGGCGGGAGTGAGCAGTTCTTC. The genes are TRBV20-1 and TRBJ2-1; 12 positions match TRBD1. The CDR3 has 14 amino acids. Germline CDR1 reads DFQATT; CDR2 reads SNEGSKA (reference sequence). Trimming cost V 3 bases and J 9 bases; bases outside gene matches: 6.

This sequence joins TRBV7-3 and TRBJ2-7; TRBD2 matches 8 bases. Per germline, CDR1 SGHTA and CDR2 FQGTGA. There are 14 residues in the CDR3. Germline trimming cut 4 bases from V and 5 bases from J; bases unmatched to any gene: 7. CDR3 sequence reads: CASSSLAGVNEQYF. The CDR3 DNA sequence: TGTGCCAGCAGCTCGCTAGCGGGTGTAAACGAGCAGTACTTC.

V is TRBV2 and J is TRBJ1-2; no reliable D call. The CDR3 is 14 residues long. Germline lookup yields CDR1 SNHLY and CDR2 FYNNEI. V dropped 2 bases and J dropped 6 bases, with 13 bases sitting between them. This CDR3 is CASSERREYNGYTF. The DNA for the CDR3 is TGTGCCAGCAGTGAAAGACGCGAGTACAATGGCTACACCTTC.

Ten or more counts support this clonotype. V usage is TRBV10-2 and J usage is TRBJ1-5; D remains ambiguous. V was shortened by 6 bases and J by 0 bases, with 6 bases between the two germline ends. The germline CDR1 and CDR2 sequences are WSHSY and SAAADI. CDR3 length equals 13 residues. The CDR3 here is CASRENSNQPQHF. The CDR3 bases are TGCGCCAGCAGGGAAAATAGCAATCAGCCCCAGCATTTT.

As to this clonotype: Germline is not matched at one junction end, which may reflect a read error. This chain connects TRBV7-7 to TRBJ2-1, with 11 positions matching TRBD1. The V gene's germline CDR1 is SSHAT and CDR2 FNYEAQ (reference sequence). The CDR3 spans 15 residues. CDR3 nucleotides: TGTGCTAGCAGCCCAGGGACAGGGGGGAACAATGAGCAGTTCTTC. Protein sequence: CASSPGTGGNNEQFF.

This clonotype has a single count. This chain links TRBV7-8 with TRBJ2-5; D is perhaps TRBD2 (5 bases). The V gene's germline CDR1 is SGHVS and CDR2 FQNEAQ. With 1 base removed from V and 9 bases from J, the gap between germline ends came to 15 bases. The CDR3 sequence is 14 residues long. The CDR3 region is CASSLGAEAQPQYF. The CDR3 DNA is TGTGCCAGCAGCTTAGGGGCGGAGGCTCAGCCCCAGTACTTC. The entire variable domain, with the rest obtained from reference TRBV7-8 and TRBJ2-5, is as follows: GAGVSQSPRYKVAKRGQDVALRCDPISGHVSLFWYQQALGQGPEFLTYFQNEAQLDKSGLPSDRFFAERPEGSVSTLKIQRTQQEDSAVYLCASSLGAEAQPQYFGPGTRLLVL.

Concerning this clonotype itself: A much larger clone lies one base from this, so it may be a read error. The CDR3 nucleotides are TGTGCCAGCAGTCTTGTTGGATCGAACATTGAAGCTTTCTTT. Protein: CASSLVGSNIEAFF. The rearrangement links TRBV12-3 or TRBV12-4 to TRBJ1-1; D is unresolved. The CDR3 loop spans 14 amino acids.

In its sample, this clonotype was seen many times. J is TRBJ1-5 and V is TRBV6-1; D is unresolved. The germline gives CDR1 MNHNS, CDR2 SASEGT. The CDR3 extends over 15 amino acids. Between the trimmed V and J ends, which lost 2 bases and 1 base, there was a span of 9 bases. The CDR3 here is CASSEIGRSNQPQHF. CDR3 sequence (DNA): TGTGCCAGCAGTGAAATAGGCAGAAGCAATCAGCCCCAGCATTTT.

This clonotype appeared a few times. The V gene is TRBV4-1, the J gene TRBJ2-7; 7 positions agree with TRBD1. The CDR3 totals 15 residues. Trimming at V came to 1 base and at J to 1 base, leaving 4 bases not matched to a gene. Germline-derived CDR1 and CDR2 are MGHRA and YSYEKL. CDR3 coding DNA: TGCGCCAGCAGCCAAGCACCGACAGGGTCCTACGAGCAGTACTTC. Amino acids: CASSQAPTGSYEQYF.

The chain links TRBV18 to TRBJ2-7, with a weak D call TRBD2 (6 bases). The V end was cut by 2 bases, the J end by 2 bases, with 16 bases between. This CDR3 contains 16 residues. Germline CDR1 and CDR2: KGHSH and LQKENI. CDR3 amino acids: CASSPAAGHGAYEQYF. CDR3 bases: TGTGCCAGCTCACCAGCCGCGGGGCACGGAGCCTACGAGCAGTACTTC.